This is a list of T cell receptor beta chains from one sample in a study of shared clonotypes between healthy human individuals. Produced via immunoSEQ multiplex PCR; TCRdb's table is partial and in-frame only. The repertoire holds roughly 2.6 million clones, with 85% to 95% as singletons. The sequenced sample was naive CD4+ T cells sorted from blood. All receptors derive from a man younger than 35 in good health. Each CDR3 is given with its conserved first and last residue. Each record gives: D gene, clone size, J gene, V gene, CDR3 protein, CDR3 DNA. D genes are given only for firm matches. Not every row has a clone size; where given, it reads once, few, many or a size class.

D: NA
size: NA
J: TRBJ2-7
V: TRBV5-1
CDR3: CASSRYSSYEQYF
DNA: TGCGCCAGCAGCCGGTATAGCTCCTACGAGCAGTACTTC

D: NA
size: NA
J: TRBJ1-2
V: TRBV9
CDR3: CASSPQVEGGYTF
DNA: TGTGCCAGCAGCCCGCAGGTCGAGGGAGGCTACACCTTC

D: TRBD1
size: NA
J: TRBJ1-4
V: TRBV7-9
CDR3: CASSLATGAEKLFF
DNA: TGTGCCAGCAGCTTAGCTACAGGGGCGGAAAAACTGTTTTTT

D: NA
size: NA
J: TRBJ2-4
V: TRBV5-1
CDR3: CASRVDLENIQYF
DNA: TGCGCCAGCCGCGTCGACCTCGAAAACATTCAGTACTTC

D: NA
size: few
J: TRBJ1-4
V: TRBV30
CDR3: CAWSLTATNEKLFF
DNA: TGTGCCTGGAGCCTGACAGCAACCAATGAAAAACTGTTTTTT

D: TRBD1
size: NA
J: TRBJ2-5
V: TRBV7-9
CDR3: CASSPRDRGETQYF
DNA: TGTGCCAGCAGCCCCCGGGACAGGGGAGAGACCCAGTACTTC

D: NA
size: NA
J: TRBJ2-7
V: TRBV2
CDR3: CASSESRIALGQYF
DNA: TGTGCCAGCAGTGAATCCAGAATAGCTCTCGGGCAGTACTTC

D: TRBD2
size: NA
J: TRBJ2-1
V: TRBV10-3
CDR3: CATSSGVYNEQFF
DNA: TGTGCCACCTCTAGCGGGGTCTACAATGAGCAGTTCTTC

D: NA
size: NA
J: TRBJ2-2
V: TRBV18
CDR3: CASSPRSSSGELFF
DNA: TGTGCCAGCTCACCACGGAGCTCCTCCGGGGAGCTGTTTTTT

D: NA
size: NA
J: TRBJ1-2
V: TRBV5-1
CDR3: CASSLVPGPHGYTF
DNA: TGCGCCAGCAGCTTGGTCCCGGGACCCCATGGCTACACCTTC

D: NA
size: once
J: TRBJ2-4
V: TRBV10-1
CDR3: CATDKLAKNIQYF
DNA: TGCGCCACGGACAAACTAGCCAAAAACATTCAGTACTTC

D: NA
size: NA
J: TRBJ1-1
V: TRBV18
CDR3: CASSPPNRQVPEAFF
DNA: TGTGCCAGCTCACCACCGAACAGGCAGGTCCCTGAAGCTTTCTTT

D: TRBD2
size: NA
J: TRBJ2-7
V: TRBV30
CDR3: CAWSLAGYYEQYF
DNA: TGTGCCTGGAGTCTAGCGGGATACTACGAGCAGTACTTC

D: NA
size: NA
J: TRBJ1-6
V: TRBV27
CDR3: CASSLSAGLSDLPLHF
DNA: TGTGCCAGCAGTTTATCGGCGGGATTGTCAGATTTACCCCTCCACTTT

D: NA
size: NA
J: TRBJ2-3
V: TRBV10-3
CDR3: CAISENRSTDTQYF
DNA: TGTGCCATCAGTGAGAACAGGTCGACAGATACGCAGTATTTT

D: TRBD2
size: NA
J: TRBJ2-7
V: TRBV7-2
CDR3: CASSLEGLAASGEQYF
DNA: TGTGCCAGCAGCTTAGAGGGCCTAGCGGCTTCGGGGGAGCAGTACTTC

D: TRBD1
size: few
J: TRBJ2-5
V: TRBV27
CDR3: CASSLLGTGETQYF
DNA: TGTGCCAGCAGTTTATTAGGGACAGGGGAGACCCAGTACTTC

D: TRBD1
size: NA
J: TRBJ1-2
V: TRBV5-5
CDR3: CASSSPGQGDGYTF
DNA: TGTGCCAGCAGCTCCCCGGGACAGGGAGACGGCTACACCTTC

D: NA
size: NA
J: TRBJ1-4
V: TRBV21-1
CDR3: CASSKFREGEKLFF
DNA: TGTGCCAGCAGCAAATTCCGTGAAGGAGAAAAACTGTTTTTT

D: NA
size: NA
J: TRBJ1-2
V: TRBV6-5
CDR3: CASRMGGVNYGYTF
DNA: TGTGCCAGCAGGATGGGGGGCGTAAACTATGGCTACACCTTC

D: NA
size: NA
J: TRBJ2-4
V: TRBV18
CDR3: CASSPLGGGNIQYF
DNA: TGTGCCAGCTCACCCCTAGGCGGTGGGAACATTCAGTACTTC

D: NA
size: NA
J: TRBJ1-6
V: TRBV30
CDR3: CAWSFLSDLRGGPYNSPLHF
DNA: TGTGCCTGGAGTTTCCTATCGGACCTCCGAGGCGGCCCCTATAATTCACCCCTCCACTTT

D: NA
size: NA
J: TRBJ2-3
V: TRBV29-1
CDR3: CSVRHSAWADTQYF
DNA: TGCAGCGTTCGCCACTCTGCGTGGGCAGATACGCAGTATTTT

D: NA
size: NA
J: TRBJ1-6
V: TRBV5-1
CDR3: CASSLGSSYNSPLHF
DNA: TGCGCCAGCAGCTTGGGCAGTTCCTATAATTCACCCCTCCACTTT

D: NA
size: NA
J: TRBJ2-1
V: TRBV7-2
CDR3: CASSLAGPYNEQFF
DNA: TGTGCCAGCAGCTTAGCGGGGCCGTACAATGAGCAGTTCTTC

D: NA
size: few
J: TRBJ1-6
V: TRBV14
CDR3: CASSQAGNSPLHF
DNA: TGTGCCAGCAGTCAGGCAGGGAATTCACCCCTCCACTTT